This T cell receptor beta chain was identified in a study of low-dose radiotherapy and immunotherapy resistance in tumors (dated by TCRdb to between 2021 and 2024). Study-wide context: In Cohort 1, 0.5 Gy per fraction was delivered every 2 weeks, and a total PTV dose of 6.5 Gy was prescribed. In Cohort 2, 1 Gy per fraction was delivered every two weeks, for a total of 13 Gy over 26 weeks. Nivolumab was administered intravenously as a 240 mg flat dose every two weeks, and ipilimumab was administered intravenously at 1 mg/kg every six weeks. Intravenous cyclophosphamide at 200 mg/m2 was administered every two weeks, one day ahead of each radiation and immunotherapy administration. Starting on cycle 1 day 1, patients took 300 mg of aspirin by mouth once a day for four cycles. No randomization into treatment groups was done for the people taking part in the trial. Eight patients were included in the translational analysis, namely three from the first dose cohort plus the first five from the second dose cohort.

Worth noting for this clonotype: The antigen it recognizes is unknown. The junction departs from the called germline gene at one end, perhaps through a read error.

CDR1 MNHEY and CDR2 SVGAGI were looked up in the germline V gene. From cysteine to phenylalanine, the CDR3 is 15 amino acids long. Just CDR3 DNA is preserved here, 45 bases in frame from base 1. The instrument was an Illumina HiSeq 2500. Superscript III and a set of TRAV- and TRBV-specific primers were used to synthesize first-strand cDNA, so that both TCRalpha and TCRbeta chains were covered. A roughly 20-cycle PCR with Phusion amplified the TCRs, pairing a constant-region primer with the adapter that was attached to the V primers. The isolated mRNA was amplified using the MessageAmp II aRNA Amplification Kit, with in vitro transcription performed for 16 hours at 37 degrees C. The Dynabeads mRNA DIRECT Purification Kit was used to isolate mRNA for TCR sequencing. Indexed Illumina adapters were added in a second Phusion PCR of 20 to 25 cycles, after which AMPure XP beads were used to purify the products. The authors' analysis ran thus. Using custom Perl scripts, TCR sequences that encoded the same protein were pooled, out-of-frame sequences were dropped, and the abundance of each clonotype was calculated. Any TCR sequence supported by only a single read was excluded from analysis. Repertoire metrics included Shannon entropy, Gini index, clonality, richness, and frequency of TCRs shared between repertoires. Using fastp at Q25 and MiXCR, TCRdb reprocessed the public reads and kept productive beta chains. Records with the same CDR3 protein are collapsed into one entry carrying the most frequent genes and DNA. These V and J calls rely on TCRdb rather than the paper's analysis. The sample includes tens of thousands of distinct CDR3 sequences, with 15% to 20% observed a single time. Less than 3.5% of the sample is held by the ten biggest clonotypes.

According to the study, the label for this sample's time point signals: before trial treatment. The donors took part in RACIN, a single-arm, phase I, dose-escalation trial that combined nivolumab, ipilimumab, aspirin, low-dose cyclophosphamide and low-dose radiotherapy. To be eligible, a patient needed to have an advanced solid tumor that was TIL-negative. The chain joins TRBV6-5 to TRBJ2-7, with 10 middle bases fitting TRBD1. The origin of this receptor is a male donor with prostate cancer. Source: PBMCs, taken before treatment. The bases read TGTGCCTGCAGTTACTCGCTGGGACAGGGGAGAGAGCAGTACTTC. This gives the protein CACSYSLGQGREQYF.